This T cell receptor beta chain was found in a study of T-cell memory formation after mild COVID-19. Findings and caveats of the study: The authors left the SARS-CoV-2 specificity of second-wave clones peaking on day 37 unconfirmed. Later expanders leaned toward CD4+, whereas clones contracting from day 15 to 85 were balanced CD4/CD8.

Of note for this clonotype: What it binds is not known.

TCRalpha and TCRbeta libraries used 5'RACE with constant-segment primers and UMIs. Using its own MiXCR run on the 5' RACE reads, TCRdb lists one record per CDR3 protein. In the table there are under 650,000 distinct CDR3 sequences, roughly 18% of which are singletons. The junction had 6 bases not matched to a gene; V was cut back by 3 bases and J by 5 bases. The CDR3 has 16 residues. Germline-derived CDR1 and CDR2 are LGHDT and YNNKEL (reference sequence). The sequencing sample was made of PBMCs or a T cell subset sorted from them (not recorded which). The sequence was obtained from an adult woman who had mild COVID-19 (a few samples of this study predate the infection). Cell type and time point are not known. The chain employs TRBV3-1 and TRBJ2-2; 10 nucleotides align to TRBD1. CDR3 protein: CASSQPGQGTTGELFF. Here the CDR3 DNA reads TGTGCCAGCAGCCAGCCGGGACAGGGGACAACCGGGGAGCTGTTTTTT.